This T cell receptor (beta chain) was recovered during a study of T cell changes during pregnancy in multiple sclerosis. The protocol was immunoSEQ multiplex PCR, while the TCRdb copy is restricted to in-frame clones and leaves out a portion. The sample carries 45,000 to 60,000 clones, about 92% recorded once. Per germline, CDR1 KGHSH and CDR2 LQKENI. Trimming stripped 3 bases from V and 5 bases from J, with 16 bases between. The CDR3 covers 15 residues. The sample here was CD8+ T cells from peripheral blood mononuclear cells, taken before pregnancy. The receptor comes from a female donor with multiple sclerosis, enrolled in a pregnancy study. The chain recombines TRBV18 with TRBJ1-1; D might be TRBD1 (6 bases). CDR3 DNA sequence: TGTGCCAGCTCACCGCCTTCAGGGGAGGGGACTGAAGCTTTCTTT. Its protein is CASSPPSGEGTEAFF.